This T cell receptor (beta chain) was recovered during a study of T cell responses to AZD1222 COVID-19 vaccine. The repertoire was sequenced with immunoSEQ multiplex PCR; TCRdb's copy has only in-frame clones and lacks some. The sample records around 260,000 clones, 90% to 95% being singletons. This clone was counted only a few times. Its antigen is unidentified. The CDR3 covers 13 residues. Findings and caveats of the study: Reportedly, close to half of spike-specific TCRs are directed against unmutated variant regions. There were mostly white British donors and more females than males, and clonal diversity was possibly underestimated. Repertoires were collected only later (after the peak T cell response had occurred).

The TCR comes from an adult in good health. This rearrangement joins TRBV21-1 to TRBJ1-2; the tabulated D call, TRBD1, remains unverified against the DNA. TRBV21-1 is labeled a pseudogene. Here the sequenced sample was peripheral blood, taken on day 0 of AZD1222 vaccination. The CDR3 reads CARRWTGGDGYTF. DNA of the CDR3: TGTGCCAGACGATGGACAGGGGGCGATGGCTACACCTTC.